These 24 T cell receptor beta chains came from one sample sequenced in a study of control samples from healthy donors and cancer patients. TCRdb's copy holds only in-frame clones and misses some; the assay was immunoSEQ multiplex PCR. The table includes over 150,000 clones, around 90% detected once. The sequenced sample consisted of blood. The origin of the receptors is a middle-aged woman in good health.

The CDR3 spells CASSLAGTGPYGYTF. DNA of the CDR3: TGCGCCAGCAGCTTGGCAGGGACAGGGCCCTATGGCTACACCTTC. V gene TRBV5-1 combines with J gene TRBJ1-2, with 9 bases aligning to TRBD1. V shed 0 bases and J 4 bases; nucleotides not matched to a gene: 4. CDR3 length: 15 residues. Germline V gives CDR1 SGHRS, CDR2 YFSETQ.

The gene calls are TRBV3-1 (or the pseudogene TRBV3-2) and TRBJ1-1; D is uncertain. The CDR3 runs 16 residues. Trimming stripped 1 base from V and 1 base from J, with 13 bases between. Germline loops: CDR1 LGHDT, CDR2 YNNKEL (reference sequence). CDR3 sequence: CASSQGVSRSNTEAFF. DNA for the CDR3: TGTGCCAGCAGCCAAGGGGTCAGCCGCTCGAACACTGAAGCTTTCTTT.

The chain is built from TRBV4-1 and TRBJ1-5; TRBD1 is a possible D gene (5 bases). V lost 3 bases, J lost 1 base, and 10 bases lay in between. Germline assignment: CDR1 MGHRA and CDR2 YSYEKL. CDR3 length equals 15 residues. The CDR3 loop reads CASSQFRDSNQPQHF. CDR3 bases: TGCGCCAGCAGCCAGTTCCGGGACAGCAATCAGCCCCAGCATTTT.

In nucleotides, the CDR3 is TGTGCCAGCAGCTCTACAAGATGGGGACAGGGGGTCGATGAGCAGTTCTTC. It translates to CASSSTRWGQGVDEQFF. This chain joins TRBV11-2 and TRBJ2-1, with 11 positions matching TRBD1. There are 17 residues in the CDR3. Trimming at V came to 4 bases and at J to 8 bases, leaving 13 bases not matched to a gene. Germline V gene data show CDR1 as SGHAT and CDR2 as FQNNGV.

This clone was seen a single time. The genes are TRBV7-9 and TRBJ2-3; D may be TRBD1 (6 bases). The CDR3 spans 15 residues. Germline-derived CDR1 and CDR2 are SEHNR and FQNEAQ (reference sequence). V gave up 1 base and J gave up 0 bases, with 8 bases separating them. DNA of the CDR3: TGTGCCAGCAGCTTAGTCCAGGGGAGCACAGATACGCAGTATTTT. It is translated as CASSLVQGSTDTQYF.

The V and J genes are TRBV14 and TRBJ1-2; 7 bases are a match to TRBD1. The CDR3 is made up of 14 amino acids. Germline loops: CDR1 SGHDN, CDR2 FVKESK. Trimming took 0 bases from V and 5 from J; bases not matched to a gene: 3. The CDR3 is CASSQEPGGYGYTF. The CDR3 bases are TGTGCCAGCAGCCAAGAACCAGGGGGTTATGGCTACACCTTC.

This chain joins TRBV18 and TRBJ2-6; D is possibly TRBD1 or TRBD2 (5 bases each). CDR3 length: 15 residues. The V gene lost 3 bases and the J gene lost 1 base, with 7 bases spanning the gap. The germline CDR1 and CDR2 sequences are KGHSH and LQKENI. The CDR3 DNA reads TGTGCCAGCTCACCCGGGGCATCTGGGGCCAACGTCCTGACTTTC. Encoded protein: CASSPGASGANVLTF.

The chain links TRBV24-1 to TRBJ1-1, with TRBD1 matching 9 bases. J was trimmed by 10 bases and V by 3 bases; bases with no gene match: 8. Germline CDR1 and CDR2: KGHDR and SFDVKD. CDR3 length equals 14 residues. The CDR3 nucleotides read TGTGCCACCAGTGATCTCGGGACAGGGAGGGGAGCTTTCTTT. Amino acid sequence: CATSDLGTGRGAFF.

The V gene is TRBV4-1, the J gene TRBJ1-2; D remains unclear. The CDR3 extends over 16 amino acids. V lost 1 base and J lost 4, with 16 bases in between. Germline values: CDR1 MGHRA, CDR2 YSYEKL. CDR3 coding DNA: TGCGCCAGCAGCCAAGGGCCCGGGCAGGCGGGCTATGGCTACACCTTC. It translates to CASSQGPGQAGYGYTF.

V and J are TRBV5-1 and TRBJ2-3; no definite D call. The CDR3 spans 13 residues. The V gene's germline CDR1 is SGHRS and CDR2 YFSETQ. V lost 4 bases and J 4 bases, leaving 10 bases between the germline ends. The CDR3 nucleotides read TGCGCCAGCAGCCCAACCCTCGCAGATACGCAGTATTTT. Protein product: CASSPTLADTQYF.

This clone occurred a few times. This sequence joins TRBV3-1 (or the pseudogene TRBV3-2) and TRBJ2-7; D is possibly TRBD2 (6 bases). V shed 0 bases and J shed 8 bases, with 11 bases lying between them. The CDR3 runs to 13 residues. The germline V gene has CDR1 LGHDT and CDR2 YNNKEL (reference sequence). DNA of the CDR3: TGTGCCAGCAGCCAAGAATGGAGGGCGAAGCAGTACTTC. Amino acid sequence: CASSQEWRAKQYF.

The chain is built from TRBV15 and TRBJ1-3, with D possibly matching TRBD1 (5 bases). The CDR3 totals 16 residues. The V and J ends lost 1 base and 0 bases respectively, with 10 bases between them. Germline V CDR1 and CDR2: LNHNV, YYDKDF (reference sequence). CDR3 DNA sequence: TGTGCCACCAGCAGAGGGGGGTACACCTCTGGAAACACCATATATTTT. Translation: CATSRGGYTSGNTIYF.

This chain links TRBV5-5 with TRBJ1-6; 7 bases line up with TRBD1. CDR1 and CDR2 from the germline V gene are SGHKS and YYEKEE (reference sequence). With 4 bases clipped from V and 5 bases from J, the junction kept 3 bases outside the gene matches. This CDR3 contains 14 residues. CDR3 nucleotides: TGTGCCAGCAGCCGGGACAGCCATAATTCACCCCTCCACTTT. Translation: CASSRDSHNSPLHF.

This clone was recorded only once. The chain carries TRBV27 and TRBJ1-2; D unresolved. This CDR3 is built from 15 residues. Germline V gene lookup returns CDR1 MNHEY and CDR2 SMNVEV (reference sequence). V lost 4 bases and J lost 6, with 18 bases in between. The CDR3 DNA follows: TGTGCCAGCAGTTCAGTACGGGAGGTACTTCATGGCTACACCTTC. It specifies CASSSVREVLHGYTF.

The V and J genes are TRBV27 and TRBJ1-1; D not resolved. The CDR3 covers 15 residues. The germline CDR1 and CDR2 sequences are MNHEY and SMNVEV (reference sequence). Trimming left V 0 bases short and J 0 bases short, with 8 bases between. In DNA, the CDR3 is TGTGCCAGCAGTTTATCGGACGGGATGAACACTGAAGCTTTCTTT. Translation gives CASSLSDGMNTEAFF.

The chain has TRBV7-6 and TRBJ2-5, with 9 bases identical to TRBD1. CDR1 and CDR2 (germline): SGHVS, FNYEAQ. V was clipped by 6 bases and J by 3 bases; unmatched bases: 5. CDR3 size: 14 residues. DNA for the CDR3: TGTGCCAGCAGTCCCAGGACAGGGGAAGAGACCCAGTACTTC. Amino acids: CASSPRTGEETQYF.

This clone was picked up one time. J is TRBJ2-7 and V is TRBV2, with 7 bases identical to TRBD1. After removal of 1 base from V and 1 base from J, the junction contained 4 bases not matched to a gene. This CDR3 has 15 amino acids. In germline, CDR1 is SNHLY, CDR2 FYNNEI. The CDR3 spells CASSEEGGYSYEQYF. CDR3 nucleotides: TGTGCCAGCAGTGAAGAAGGGGGCTATTCCTACGAGCAGTACTTC.

This clone appeared once. J is TRBJ2-1 and V is TRBV18; D perhaps matches TRBD1 (5 bases). Germline lookup yields CDR1 KGHSH and CDR2 LQKENI. The CDR3 consists of 15 residues. Trimming left V 4 bases short and J 6 bases short, with 16 bases between. The CDR3 DNA reads TGTGCCAGCTCACTGGGGCAGGGAACCCTCAATGAGCAGTTCTTC. Protein: CASSLGQGTLNEQFF. Variable domain in full (rest from reference TRBV18 and TRBJ2-1): NAGVMQNPRHLVRRRGQEARLRCSPMKGHSHVYWYRQLPEEGLKFMVYLQKENIIDESGMPKERFSAEFPKEGPSILRIQQVVRGDSAAYFCASSLGQGTLNEQFFGPGTRLTVL.

The gene calls are TRBV7-2 and TRBJ2-5; perhaps TRBD1 as D (6 bases). The germline CDR1 and CDR2 sequences are SGHTA and FQGNSA. Trimming took 5 bases from V and 3 from J, leaving 19 bases between them. The CDR3 loop spans 16 amino acids. The CDR3 nucleotides read TGTGCCAGCAGCCTACCAGTCAGGAGGACAGAAGAGACCCAGTACTTC. Amino acids: CASSLPVRRTEETQYF.

This clone is a singleton in its sample. The J gene is TRBJ2-1, the V gene TRBV6-6; 9 bases map to TRBD1. CDR1 and CDR2 from the germline V gene are MNHNY and SVGAGI (reference sequence). This CDR3 is built from 14 residues. V lost 10 bases, J lost 6 bases, and 10 bases stayed unmatched. The CDR3 sequence is CATLLDRGINEQFF. The CDR3 bases are TGTGCCACCCTATTGGACAGGGGCATCAATGAGCAGTTCTTC.

The rearrangement links TRBV6-2 or TRBV6-3 to TRBJ1-1; D possibly corresponds to TRBD1 (5 bases). The ends were cut back, 4 bases at V and 10 bases at J, with 16 bases in the middle. The CDR3 extends over 13 amino acids. Germline V gene data show CDR1 as MNHEY and CDR2 as SVGEGT. CDR3 loop: CASSLGGLMRAFF. CDR3 in DNA: TGTGCCAGCAGTTTGGGGGGGTTAATGCGAGCTTTCTTT.

The V call is TRBV6-4, the J call TRBJ1-6, with TRBD1 as a possible D gene (5 bases). Germline V CDR1 and CDR2: MRHNA, SNTAGT. Trimming pared 6 bases from V and 6 bases from J, leaving 12 bases between. This CDR3 contains 14 residues. The CDR3 sequence is CASSVGRINSPLHF. DNA for the CDR3: TGTGCCAGCAGCGTGGGACGGATTAATTCACCCCTCCACTTT.

This clone has just one count. The genes are TRBV11-2 and TRBJ2-1; D is ambiguous. Germline assignment: CDR1 SGHAT and CDR2 FQNNGV. Deletions cut 1 base from V and 4 bases from J, with 8 bases between. CDR3 size: 14 residues. The CDR3 sequence: CASSLGSSYNEQFF. CDR3 sequence (DNA): TGTGCCAGCAGCTTAGGGTCCAGTTACAATGAGCAGTTCTTC.

The chain recombines TRBV7-9 with TRBJ2-5; maybe TRBD1 (6 bases). The CDR3 extends over 16 amino acids. V lost 4 bases and J 1 base, leaving 16 bases between the germline ends. Germline V gives CDR1 SEHNR, CDR2 FQNEAQ (reference sequence). The CDR3 DNA follows: TGTGCCAGCAGCTCCAACCGAGGACAGATCCAAGAGACCCAGTACTTC. Protein: CASSSNRGQIQETQYF.